This T cell receptor beta chain was sequenced in a study of blood T cell repertoires in COVID-19. Whole-study context: The United States, Italy and Spain provided the acute and convalescent COVID-19 samples.

Assay used: immunoSEQ multiplex PCR; TCRdb lists only in-frame clones, some missing. The sample yields 200,000 to 300,000 clones, approximately 85% seen once. CDR1 KGHSH and CDR2 LQKENI come from the germline V gene. This CDR3 is built from 13 residues. Trimming took off 2 bases at V and 0 bases at J, with 4 bases between the two ends. Note on this clone: This specimen includes other DNA sequences encoding the same CDR3.

Sequencing used peripheral blood. The sequence was obtained from a woman of 80 years or more with COVID-19, enrolled during active disease. This sequence joins TRBV18 and TRBJ1-1; no clear D gene. This chain's CDR3 is CASSPGLNTEAFF. Here the CDR3 DNA reads TGTGCCAGCTCACCAGGGCTGAACACTGAAGCTTTCTTT.